Presented here are 11 T cell receptor beta chains from one specimen sequenced in a study of CD8 T cells in ankylosing spondylitis. TCRdb passed the 5' RACE reads through MiXCR, listing each CDR3 protein once. The repertoire includes under 9,000 distinct CDR3 sequences, around 8.7% of them detected once, and more than 20% sits in the top ten. Sequenced sample: blood, either unsorted or a sorted T cell fraction (not recorded which). All receptors derive from a male donor with ankylosing spondylitis or in good health (not recorded which).

By share, this clonotype counts as medium-sized (0.01 to 0.1%). The chain has TRBV9 and TRBJ2-5, with 8 bases aligning to TRBD1. With V trimmed by 3 bases and J by 4 bases, 8 bases remained unmatched. Germline V lookup: CDR1 SGDLS, CDR2 YYNGEE. There are 15 residues in the CDR3. The CDR3 reads CASSAAAGGSETQYF. DNA of the CDR3: TGTGCCAGCAGCGCCGCCGCAGGGGGCTCAGAGACCCAGTACTTC.

This clonotype is classed as medium-sized (0.01 to 0.1%). The chain carries TRBV9 and TRBJ2-5, with 7 positions matching TRBD1. Germline-derived CDR1 and CDR2 are SGDLS and YYNGEE. The CDR3 is made up of 14 amino acids. The V and J ends lost 4 bases and 1 base, in that order; junction bases with no gene match: 4. The CDR3 here is CASSPRQGQETQYF. The CDR3, as DNA: TGTGCCAGCAGCCCAAGACAGGGCCAAGAGACCCAGTACTTC.

This clonotype was found many times. This rearrangement joins TRBV9 to TRBJ2-2; no clear D. Germline V gene lookup returns CDR1 SGDLS and CDR2 YYNGEE. V gave up 4 bases and J gave up 0 bases, with 4 bases separating them. The CDR3 has 13 residues. In DNA, the CDR3 is TGTGCCAGCAGCCATCCGAACACCGGGGAGCTGTTTTTT. Translated: CASSHPNTGELFF.

As for this clonotype: This could be a read error, since a much larger clone is one nucleotide away. The rearrangement uses TRBV7-3 and TRBJ2-7; D gene ambiguous. Germline V gene data show CDR1 as SGHTA and CDR2 as FQGTGA. The V end was cut by 2 bases, the J end by 4 bases, with 18 bases between. CDR3 size: 16 residues. DNA for the CDR3: TGTGCCAGCAGCTTACTGGCGGAAGTGCCGGCTTACGAGCAGTACGTC. Its protein is CASSLLAEVPAYEQYV.

This clonotype occurred many times. The V and J genes are TRBV9 and TRBJ2-1; tentative D call: TRBD2 (6 bases). Looked up from germline, CDR1 is SGDLS and CDR2 is YYNGEE. The CDR3 loop spans 14 amino acids. Trimming took off 0 bases at V and 7 bases at J, with 11 bases between the two ends. CDR3 nucleotide sequence: TGTGCCAGCAGCGTAGGTCAGGCGGGGAATGAGCAGTTCTTC. Translated, it gives CASSVGQAGNEQFF.

V usage is TRBV9 and J usage is TRBJ1-1; D remains unclear. Trimming took 0 bases from V and 0 from J, leaving 3 bases between them. The CDR3 is 13 residues long. Germline V gene sequence: CDR1 SGDLS, CDR2 YYNGEE. The CDR3 nucleotides are TGTGCCAGCAGCGTAGGAATGAACACTGAAGCTTTCTTT. It specifies CASSVGMNTEAFF.

The chain is built from TRBV9 and TRBJ2-3; weak D call: TRBD2 (6 bases). Germline V lookup: CDR1 SGDLS, CDR2 YYNGEE. This CDR3 contains 14 residues. V gave up 3 bases and J gave up 1 base, with 9 bases separating them. The CDR3 nucleotides are TGTGCCAGCAGCGGTTTAGCGGGCACAGATACGCAGTATTTT. This encodes CASSGLAGTDTQYF.

In its sample, this clonotype was seen many times. V usage is TRBV9 and J usage is TRBJ2-6, with D perhaps TRBD1 (6 bases). The V and J ends lost 4 bases and 0 bases respectively, with 14 bases between them. The CDR3 is 17 amino acids. Germline CDR1 SGDLS, CDR2 YYNGEE. CDR3 in amino acids: CASSTPTGDSGANVLTF. CDR3 coding DNA: TGTGCCAGCAGCACCCCGACAGGAGACTCTGGGGCCAACGTCCTGACTTTC.

By its share, this clonotype is medium-sized. This chain uses TRBV9 with TRBJ2-3, with D perhaps TRBD2 (6 bases). The V end was cut by 0 bases, the J end by 0 bases, with 11 bases between. This CDR3 is 16 amino acids long. Germline V lookup: CDR1 SGDLS, CDR2 YYNGEE. CDR3 region: CASSVAGGTSTDTQYF. CDR3 sequence (DNA): TGTGCCAGCAGCGTAGCCGGGGGAACTAGCACAGATACGCAGTATTTT.

This clonotype showed up many times. This chain uses TRBV9 with TRBJ2-3, with D uncertain. Trimming removed 0 bases at V and 2 bases at J, with 7 bases between. CDR3 size: 14 residues. CDR1 is SGDLS, CDR2 YYNGEE, per germline. The CDR3 DNA is TGTGCCAGCAGCGTAGACACATCCACAGATACGCAGTATTTT. Translating gives CASSVDTSTDTQYF.

This clonotype was recorded many times. The chain has TRBV9 and TRBJ2-2; tentatively, D is TRBD1 (6 bases). V dropped 3 bases and J dropped 4 bases, with 13 bases sitting between them. Germline CDR1 and CDR2: SGDLS and YYNGEE. The length of the CDR3 is 15 residues. The CDR3, as DNA: TGTGCCAGCAGCGGACGACAGGCCTCCACCGGGGAGCTGTTTTTT. It codes for CASSGRQASTGELFF.